This paragraph reports one T cell receptor beta chain. No antigen is known for it. This specimen belongs to a study of OX40 agonist ivuxolimab in advanced cancers. Study-level information: The eligibility criteria allowed prior anti-PD-1, anti-PD-L1 or anti-CTLA-4 therapy, and around 38% had some.

Overall study results and limits: The antigen specificity of the peripheral T cells (those that were expanded) was not determined. Within 6 weeks, CD4+ and CD8+ blood T cells expanded clonally at 0.1 to 3.0 mg/kg.

Germline V gives CDR1 MDHEN, CDR2 SYDVKM. The CDR3 extends over 13 amino acids. Losses at the gene ends were 4 bases for V and 4 bases for J; bases not matched to a gene: 1. The method was immunoSEQ multiplex PCR; TCRdb's version includes in-frame clones alone and lacks a portion of them. This sample has around 67,000 clones, with approximately 90% found just once. The TCR comes from an adult with an advanced solid tumor such as melanoma, head and neck, liver or kidney cancer. The chain links TRBV28 to TRBJ2-5; 9 positions match TRBD1. This specimen was CD4+ or CD8+ T cells sorted from blood, taken in a trial of the OX40 agonist ivuxolimab. The CDR3 coding sequence is TGTGCCAGCAGTTCGGGACAGGGAGAGACCCAGTACTTC. Translation: CASSSGQGETQYF.